This record covers a single T cell receptor beta chain. Its antigen is still unknown. This CDR3 contains 12 residues. Germline V gives CDR1 KGHSH, CDR2 LQKENI. The data were taken from a study of T cells expressing NK-cell markers. Turning to the study itself: In the group of eight sequenced donors, seven were HCMV-seropositive and one was seronegative. Study-level points and caveats: Leadership of the CD3+CD56-NKG2C+ fraction also belonged to these clonotypes in a few donors. What remained unclear was the HCMV specificity of expanded NKG2C+ T cell clones.

5'RACE template switching with UMIs generated TCR beta cDNA. TCRdb re-called the 5' RACE reads; one entry per CDR3 protein, DNA not given. In total, the table holds about 460,000 distinct CDR3 sequences. The sequencing sample was made of blood T cells: a sorted CD56 or NKG2C T cell subset, CD4+ or CD8+ T cells, or bulk PBMC T cells (not recorded which). The receptor was isolated from a woman aged 50 to 65 in good health. The chain combines TRBV18 with TRBJ2-5; without DNA, the TCRdb call of TRBD1 cannot be checked. The CDR3 sequence: CASSPGAETQYF.